The T cell receptor (beta chain) under discussion was sequenced for a study of blood T cell repertoires in COVID-19. In the study overall: COVID-19 samples collected from the United States, Italy and Spain covered acute and convalescent phases.

How the authors handled the data: Reference gene primer amplification gave estimated nucleated cell counts. Sequencing was performed with immunoSEQ multiplex PCR; in TCRdb, only in-frame clones are kept and a portion is missing. That table is the source of V, J and clone size, and D and trimming were worked out from the DNA. The sample records approximately 300,000 clones, around four fifths being singletons. V was cut by 6 bases and J by 7 bases, with 19 bases left in between. The CDR3 loop spans 15 amino acids. In germline, CDR1 is MNHEY, CDR2 SVGAGI. The genes are TRBV6-5 and TRBJ1-5; a possible D gene is TRBD1 (6 bases). The specimen was peripheral blood. This TCR was sampled from a woman in her 50s with acute or convalescent COVID-19. The CDR3 sequence: CASRPHREEGQPQHF. DNA of the CDR3: TGTGCCAGCAGGCCTCACAGGGAAGAGGGCCAGCCCCAGCATTTT.